A selection of T cell receptor beta chains follows, all from one sample in a study of blood T cell repertoires in COVID-19. Only in-frame clones appear in the TCRdb table, and some are missing; sequencing was by immunoSEQ multiplex PCR. The sample yields around 260,000 clones, 70% to 90% seen once. The sequenced sample consisted of peripheral blood. These receptors all stem from a young man with active or convalescent COVID-19. The conserved cysteine and the conserved F or W are not part of the CDR3 here.

>TRBJ2-5|TRBV25-1
ASMTDQQETQY
>TRBJ2-3|TRBV12-3/TRBV12-4
ASSLVPGAQY
>TRBJ1-1|TRBV7-2
ASILFRNTEAF
>TRBJ1-2|TRBV6-5
ASRRQGANYGYT
>TRBJ2-5|TRBV11-3
ASSLVTTLETQY
>TRBJ2-7|TRBV9
ASSVEDRTYEQY
>TRBJ1-5|TRBV24-1
ATSAQGTYQPQH
>TRBJ1-3|TRBV24-1
ATSSAGNTIY
>TRBJ1-5|TRBV23-1
ASSQSQGMSHQPQH
>TRBJ2-5|TRBV5-1
ASSLEIAGQPVTQY
>TRBJ2-2|TRBV11-3
ASSSRPGLNTGELF
>TRBJ2-1|TRBV12-3/TRBV12-4
ASSWGDEQF
>TRBJ2-1|TRBV11-2
ASSPARLALNEQF
>TRBJ2-5|TRBV19
ASSGGARETQY
>TRBJ2-7|TRBV10-1
ASSSDRSYEQY
>TRBJ2-7|TRBV27
ASNIKRSISSYEQY
>TRBJ1-6|TRBV9
ASSRSEGESPLH
>TRBJ2-7|TRBV5-5
ASSLELVDYEQY
>TRBJ1-5|TRBV19
ASSIEGTQSNQPQH
>TRBJ2-7|TRBV9
ASSPGTETYEQY
>TRBJ1-1|TRBV12-3/TRBV12-4
ASSLGREAF
>TRBJ2-1|TRBV5-1
ASSLGQDYNEQF
>TRBJ2-7|TRBV21-1
ASRDRGLREQY
>TRBJ1-3|TRBV9
ASSVEGLRGNTIY
>TRBJ2-1|TRBV19
ASSTPDATTAAGRNF
>TRBJ2-5|TRBV27
ASSSGQPGRETQY
>TRBJ1-5|TRBV6-1
ASSEGDFNQPQH
>TRBJ2-6|TRBV19
ASHRDRGHGANVLT
>TRBJ2-3|TRBV18
ASSPEGGGPTDTQY
>TRBJ1-1|TRBV5-4
ASSWDTYTEAF
>TRBJ2-5|TRBV7-2
ASSLSGGSQETQY
>TRBJ1-4|TRBV12-5
ASGEPDVNEKLF
>TRBJ2-7|TRBV19
ASSEAAGGEYEQY
>TRBJ1-2|TRBV28
ASSFSFNYGYT
>TRBJ2-1|TRBV28
ASTRDTPSSGEQF
>TRBJ2-5|TRBV30
ALYWIPGQGEATQY
>TRBJ2-2|TRBV4-3
ASSPTSGRFVGELF
>TRBJ2-7|TRBV11-2
ASSLILNGQKSYEQY
>TRBJ1-5|TRBV29-1
SAWGPGNQPQH
>TRBJ1-4|TRBV6-6
ASSPRQGRLNEKLF